Presented here are 27 T cell receptor beta chains from one specimen sequenced in a study of cytomegalovirus exposure and HLA in healthy donors. The method was immunoSEQ multiplex PCR; TCRdb's version includes in-frame clones alone and lacks a portion of them. The sample carries some 64,000 clones, 95% to 97% recorded once. Sequencing was done on a sample of PBMCs. These receptors were taken from a woman aged 18-30 years in good health and CMV-seropositive.

This chain connects TRBV28 to TRBJ2-5; possibly TRBD1 for D (8 bases). V was pared by 6 bases and J by 4 bases, with 27 bases between. CDR1 is MDHEN and CDR2 is SYDVKM in the germline V gene. There are 18 residues in the CDR3. CDR3 nucleotides: TGTGCCAGCAGCACGGGTATGCATGCACAGGGGGGGGCAGAGACCCAGTACTTC. Protein sequence: CASSTGMHAQGGAETQYF.

This chain uses TRBV25-1 with TRBJ1-2; unclear D gene. The CDR3 extends over 13 amino acids. Deletions cut 1 base from V and 8 bases from J, with 11 bases between. Germline CDR1 reads MGHDK; CDR2 reads SYGVNS. This chain's CDR3 is CASSESGPSGYTF. CDR3 DNA sequence: TGTGCCAGCAGTGAATCAGGCCCTTCGGGCTACACCTTC.

Concerning this clone: Germline and junction disagree at one end, which may indicate a read error. The chain links TRBV7-7 to TRBJ2-1; 9 bases line up with TRBD2. The CDR3 is 15 amino acids. CDR1 and CDR2 (germline): SSHAT, FNYEAQ (reference sequence). CDR3 DNA: TGTGCTAGCAGCTTAGGTGGCGGGAGGGGTAATGAGCAGTTCTTC. Its protein product is CASSLGGGRGNEQFF.

The J gene is TRBJ2-7, the V gene TRBV29-1, with D tentatively TRBD1 (5 bases). Deletions cut 8 bases from V and 0 bases from J, with 14 bases between. The CDR3 has 13 residues. In germline, CDR1 is SQVTM, CDR2 ANQGSEA. The DNA of the CDR3 is TGCAGCTTTACAGGACATAGCTCCTACGAGCAGTACTTC. Protein product: CSFTGHSSYEQYF.

The chain has TRBV6-1 and TRBJ2-3, with 8 bases fitting TRBD1. Germline lookup yields CDR1 MNHNS and CDR2 SASEGT. The V gene end was trimmed by 3 bases and the J gene end by 6 bases; junction bases not matched to a gene: 5. The CDR3 extends over 14 amino acids. CDR3 nucleotide sequence: TGTGCCAGCAGTGATCGCAGGGGGCAGGATACGCAGTATTTT. It encodes CASSDRRGQDTQYF.

This clone came up once. This rearrangement joins TRBV5-4 to TRBJ2-7; 7 bases agree with TRBD1. The CDR3 is 13 amino acids. CDR1 and CDR2 from the germline V gene are SGHNT and YYREEE (reference sequence). After removal of 4 bases from V and 6 bases from J, the junction contained 7 bases not matched to a gene. The CDR3 reads CASSDGTESEQYF. The DNA for the CDR3 is TGTGCCAGCAGCGACGGGACAGAAAGCGAGCAGTACTTC.

The rearrangement uses TRBV30 and TRBJ2-7; D possibly corresponds to TRBD2 (5 bases). CDR1 is GTSNPN, CDR2 SVGIG, per germline (reference sequence). The CDR3 consists of 11 residues. Trimming took 2 bases from V and 4 from J, leaving 6 bases between them. CDR3 sequence (DNA): TGTGCCTGGAGTAGAGGGTACGAGCAGTACTTC. Translating it yields CAWSRGYEQYF.

The rearrangement links TRBV4-1 to TRBJ2-7; 14 nucleotides match TRBD2. There are 19 residues in the CDR3. The V and J ends lost 3 bases and 3 bases, in that order; junction bases with no gene match: 13. Per germline, CDR1 MGHRA and CDR2 YSYEKL. CDR3 region: CASSHGRLAGGQVGYEQYF. CDR3 DNA: TGCGCCAGCAGCCACGGACGACTAGCGGGAGGGCAAGTCGGCTACGAGCAGTACTTC.

The V call is TRBV6-6, the J call TRBJ1-5; tentative D call: TRBD1 (5 bases). The V gene's germline CDR1 is MNHNY and CDR2 SVGAGI (reference sequence). CDR3 length equals 13 residues. Trimming cost V 5 bases and J 4 bases, with 9 bases left between them. The CDR3 sequence: CASSIGTNQPQHF. CDR3 sequence (DNA): TGTGCCAGCAGTATAGGGACTAATCAGCCCCAGCATTTT.

The CDR3: CASSTGTGGFVDGYTF. For the CDR3, the DNA is TGTGCCAGCAGCACCGGGACAGGGGGATTTGTCGATGGCTACACCTTC. V and J are TRBV28 and TRBJ1-2, with 11 bases identical to TRBD1. Trimming removed 6 bases from V and 6 bases from J; junction bases left unmatched: 12. The CDR3 extends over 16 amino acids. Looked up from germline, CDR1 is MDHEN and CDR2 is SYDVKM.

This rearrangement joins TRBV5-1 to TRBJ2-5, with 11 positions matching TRBD1. V lost 3 bases and J lost 5; bases outside the gene matches: 6. The CDR3 spans 15 residues. Per the germline V gene, CDR1 is SGHRS and CDR2 is YFSETQ. The CDR3, as DNA: TGCGCCAGCAGCTCTGGACAGGGGGCAGGGGAGACCCAGTACTTC. The encoded protein is CASSSGQGAGETQYF. The full variable domain, with the rest looked up from reference TRBV5-1 and TRBJ2-5, is KAGVTQTPRYLIKTRGQQVTLSCSPISGHRSVSWYQQTPGQGLQFLFEYFSETQRNKGNFPGRFSGRQFSNSRSEMNVSTLELGDSALYLCASSSGQGAGETQYFGPGTRLLVL.

The genes are TRBV2 and TRBJ2-4; 7 nucleotides match TRBD1. Germline V gives CDR1 SNHLY, CDR2 FYNNEI. The length of the CDR3 is 13 residues. V lost 4 bases and J lost 9; bases outside the gene matches: 6. In DNA, the CDR3 is TGTGCCAGCAGTGGGCAGGGGGAAATCATTCAGTACTTC. Residues: CASSGQGEIIQYF.

V and J are TRBV27 and TRBJ2-3; perhaps TRBD2 as D (5 bases). V lost 4 bases to trimming and J lost 2 bases, with 10 bases between them. Germline V CDR1 and CDR2: MNHEY, SMNVEV (reference sequence). This CDR3 contains 14 residues. CDR3 sequence reads: CASSSQRYTDTQYF. The CDR3 nucleotides read TGTGCCAGCAGTTCCCAGCGGTACACAGATACGCAGTATTTT.

This clone has just one count. The chain combines TRBV18 with TRBJ2-7, with 9 bases matching TRBD1. With V trimmed by 2 bases and J by 4 bases, 9 bases remained unmatched. The CDR3 is made up of 16 amino acids. CDR1 is KGHSH and CDR2 is LQKENI in the germline V gene. The CDR3 nucleotides read TGTGCCAGCTCACCAACAACAGGGGGCGGTCGATACGAGCAGTACTTC. It encodes CASSPTTGGGRYEQYF.

The J gene is TRBJ1-2, the V gene TRBV6-5; D remains unclear. This CDR3 has 16 amino acids. Germline V gives CDR1 MNHEY, CDR2 SVGAGI. V was pared by 0 bases and J by 6 bases, with 17 bases between. The CDR3 DNA sequence: TGTGCCAGCAGTTACTCTATGACTATTTCGGAGGATGGCTACACCTTC. It encodes CASSYSMTISEDGYTF.

The rearrangement uses TRBV28 and TRBJ2-3; no clear D. Trimming removed 5 bases from V and 4 bases from J, with 13 bases in between. CDR3 size: 14 residues. The germline gives CDR1 MDHEN, CDR2 SYDVKM. CDR3: CASSPMSEADTQYF. The CDR3 bases are TGTGCCAGCAGTCCCATGTCCGAGGCAGATACGCAGTATTTT.

This clone appeared once. J is TRBJ1-1 and V is TRBV9, with 8 bases identical to TRBD1. The CDR3 has 13 amino acids. V shed 0 bases, J shed 11 bases, and the junction held 6 bases outside the gene matches. Germline lookup yields CDR1 SGDLS and CDR2 YYNGEE. CDR3 loop: CASSVVQGVGAFF. In DNA form, the CDR3 reads TGTGCCAGCAGCGTAGTACAGGGGGTCGGTGCTTTCTTT.

The CDR3 spells CASKVRQGNTIYF. In DNA form, the CDR3 reads TGTGCCAGCAAAGTGCGGCAGGGAAACACCATATATTTT. The chain is built from TRBV28 and TRBJ1-3; D remains unclear. CDR3 length: 13 residues. Germline values: CDR1 MDHEN, CDR2 SYDVKM. The V and J ends lost 7 bases and 4 bases respectively, with 11 bases between them.

The chain has TRBV11-2 and TRBJ2-5; TRBD1 aligns across 10 bases. The CDR3 extends over 14 amino acids. Germline values: CDR1 SGHAT, CDR2 FQNNGV. With V trimmed by 4 bases and J by 4 bases, 3 bases remained unmatched. For the CDR3, the DNA is TGTGCCAGCAGCTCTTGGACAGGGGGAGAGACCCAGTACTTC. Translating gives CASSSWTGGETQYF.

This chain links TRBV28 with TRBJ2-7; 7 nucleotides agree with TRBD1. This CDR3 has 15 residues. The J segment lost 4 bases and the V segment lost 6 bases, leaving 12 bases of the junction unmatched. The germline V gene has CDR1 MDHEN and CDR2 SYDVKM. The CDR3 DNA follows: TGTGCCAGCAGGGCAGGGGGTGAGGCCCCTTACGAGCAGTACTTC. It yields the protein CASRAGGEAPYEQYF.

The rearrangement links TRBV4-2 to TRBJ1-2; TRBD1 aligns across 9 bases. CDR3 length: 15 residues. Germline V gene data show CDR1 as LGHNA and CDR2 as YNFKEQ. Trimming removed 3 bases from V and 2 bases from J; junction bases left unmatched: 4. CDR3 bases: TGTGCCAGCAGCCACAACAGGGGGCTAAACTATGGCTACACCTTC. Residues: CASSHNRGLNYGYTF.

The chain has TRBV28 and TRBJ2-7, with D uncertain. CDR1 and CDR2 from the germline V gene are MDHEN and SYDVKM. Trimming took off 3 bases at V and 2 bases at J, with 5 bases between the two ends. The CDR3 has 12 residues. The CDR3 protein is CASSFQTYEQYF. As DNA, the CDR3 is TGTGCCAGCAGTTTTCAGACCTACGAGCAGTACTTC.

The chain recombines TRBV27 with TRBJ1-3, with a weak D call TRBD1 (5 bases). The length of the CDR3 is 15 residues. Germline V gene data show CDR1 as MNHEY and CDR2 as SMNVEV (reference sequence). Trimming cost V 3 bases and J 2 bases, with 11 bases left between them. The CDR3 sequence is CASSFDWGPGNTIYF. CDR3 in DNA: TGTGCCAGCAGTTTCGATTGGGGCCCTGGAAACACCATATATTTT.

Here the CDR3 reads CASRPGLVMTDTQYF. CDR3 nucleotide sequence: TGTGCCAGCAGACCGGGACTAGTGATGACAGATACGCAGTATTTT. This chain joins TRBV2 and TRBJ2-3; 8 positions agree with TRBD2. Germline loops: CDR1 SNHLY, CDR2 FYNNEI. The CDR3 is 15 residues long. Trimming at V came to 6 bases and at J to 3 bases, leaving 8 bases not matched to a gene. The variable domain in full, completed from reference TRBV2 and TRBJ2-3, reads EPEVTQTPSHQVTQMGQEVILRCVPISNHLYFYWYRQILGQKVEFLVSFYNNEISEKSEIFDDQFSVERPDGSNFTLKIRSTKLEDSAMYFCASRPGLVMTDTQYFGPGTRLTVL.

This clone was observed a single time. This rearrangement joins TRBV6-1 to TRBJ2-7; 8 bases agree with TRBD1. The germline CDR1 and CDR2 sequences are MNHNS and SASEGT. Losses at the gene ends were 8 bases for V and 0 bases for J; bases not matched to a gene: 6. This CDR3 is built from 14 residues. The CDR3: CASGGQGGSYEQYF. CDR3 in DNA: TGTGCCAGCGGTGGACAGGGAGGCTCCTACGAGCAGTACTTC.

The sample holds one count of this clone. The genes are TRBV21-1 and TRBJ2-7; the table's D call of TRBD1 was not tested on the DNA. TRBV21-1 is a recognized pseudogene. CDR3 length: 15 residues. The CDR3 DNA reads TGTGCCAGCAGCAAAGGAGACAGGGGAACCTACGAGCAGTACTTC. Translated: CASSKGDRGTYEQYF.

The gene calls are TRBV7-9 and TRBJ2-7, with 12 bases identical to TRBD1. CDR3 length: 14 amino acids. Germline loops: CDR1 SEHNR, CDR2 FQNEAQ (reference sequence). V was pared by 5 bases and J by 5 bases, with 4 bases of the junction left unmatched. CDR3 DNA sequence: TGTGCCAGCAGCACGGGACAGGGGGCCGACGAGCAGTACTTC. Residues: CASSTGQGADEQYF.